Listed below are T cell receptor beta chains from one sample, sequenced in a study of a mutant IDH1 vaccine in newly diagnosed glioma. Their target antigens are unknown. Assay used: immunoSEQ multiplex PCR; TCRdb lists only in-frame clones, some missing. The sample holds roughly 130,000 clones; 80% are singletons and the top ten take 5% to 6%. This specimen consisted of PBMCs, obtained from a glioma patient whose treatment included an IDH1 peptide vaccine. The receptor set was obtained from a man aged 35 to 55 with glioma. Both conserved end residues are part of each CDR3. The order of the fields is J gene, clone size, D gene, V gene, CDR3 protein, CDR3 DNA. D genes are given only for firm matches. Size is stated for part of the rows, as once, few or many counts, or as a class when the clone is expanded.

J gene: TRBJ2-1
clone size: NA
D gene: NA
V gene: TRBV28
CDR3 protein: CASSLSLGYNEQFF
CDR3 DNA: TGTGCCAGCAGTTTATCGCTCGGATACAATGAGCAGTTCTTC

J gene: TRBJ2-3
clone size: NA
D gene: TRBD1
V gene: TRBV10-3
CDR3 protein: CAISEFGQGGDTQYF
CDR3 DNA: TGTGCCATCAGTGAGTTTGGACAGGGTGGAGATACGCAGTATTTT

J gene: TRBJ1-5
clone size: once
D gene: NA
V gene: TRBV6-5
CDR3 protein: CASSYSANQPQHF
CDR3 DNA: TGTGCCAGCAGTTACTCGGCAAATCAGCCCCAGCATTTT

J gene: TRBJ2-7
clone size: NA
D gene: NA
V gene: TRBV4-3
CDR3 protein: CASSRGYEQYF
CDR3 DNA: TGCGCCAGCAGCCGGGGCTACGAGCAGTACTTC

J gene: TRBJ1-5
clone size: once
D gene: NA
V gene: TRBV19
CDR3 protein: CASSPYSNQPQHF
CDR3 DNA: TGTGCCAGTAGTCCTTATAGCAATCAGCCCCAGCATTTT

J gene: TRBJ2-1
clone size: NA
D gene: TRBD2
V gene: TRBV4-1
CDR3 protein: CASSQDGAGGSNEQFF
CDR3 DNA: TGCGCCAGCAGCCAAGATGGGGCGGGAGGGTCCAATGAGCAGTTCTTC

J gene: TRBJ2-1
clone size: NA
D gene: TRBD1
V gene: TRBV28
CDR3 protein: CASSSSGTGVHNEQFF
CDR3 DNA: TGTGCCAGCAGTTCGTCGGGGACAGGGGTTCACAATGAGCAGTTCTTC

J gene: TRBJ1-6
clone size: once
D gene: NA
V gene: TRBV6-6
CDR3 protein: CASSFTGTFGTPLHF
CDR3 DNA: TGTGCCAGCAGTTTTACAGGGACCTTCGGGACACCCCTCCACTTT

J gene: TRBJ2-3
clone size: NA
D gene: TRBD2
V gene: TRBV9
CDR3 protein: CASNPAGASWSTQYF
CDR3 DNA: TGTGCCAGCAACCCAGCGGGGGCGTCCTGGAGTACGCAGTATTTT

J gene: TRBJ1-4
clone size: NA
D gene: TRBD1
V gene: TRBV27
CDR3 protein: CASSLGDRKLFF
CDR3 DNA: TGTGCCAGCAGTTTAGGGGACAGGAAACTGTTTTTT

J gene: TRBJ2-7
clone size: once
D gene: NA
V gene: TRBV2
CDR3 protein: CASINRAYEQYF
CDR3 DNA: TGTGCCAGCATCAACAGGGCCTACGAGCAGTACTTC

J gene: TRBJ1-1
clone size: NA
D gene: NA
V gene: TRBV5-1
CDR3 protein: CASSLGHSNTEAFF
CDR3 DNA: TGCGCCAGCAGCTTGGGACACTCGAACACTGAAGCTTTCTTT

J gene: TRBJ1-3
clone size: NA
D gene: NA
V gene: TRBV5-6
CDR3 protein: CASSGDSGNTIYF
CDR3 DNA: TGTGCCAGCAGCGGGGACTCTGGAAACACCATATATTTT

J gene: TRBJ2-7
clone size: NA
D gene: TRBD2
V gene: TRBV7-8
CDR3 protein: CASSQVGGTSGYEQYF
CDR3 DNA: TGTGCCAGCAGCCAAGTAGGGGGGACTAGCGGCTACGAGCAGTACTTC

J gene: TRBJ2-4
clone size: NA
D gene: NA
V gene: TRBV2
CDR3 protein: CASLAWGLAKNIQYF
CDR3 DNA: TGTGCCAGCCTCGCATGGGGGCTAGCCAAAAACATTCAGTACTTC

J gene: TRBJ1-3
clone size: NA
D gene: NA
V gene: TRBV7-9
CDR3 protein: CASSHPGPPGNTIYF
CDR3 DNA: TGTGCCAGCAGCCACCCCGGGCCCCCCGGCAACACCATATATTTT